These 10 T cell receptor beta chains were all obtained from the same sample, sequenced in a study of neurological immune-mediated disorders. Each CDR3 protein gets one entry after TCRdb re-called the 5' RACE reads with MiXCR. The sample holds about 59,000 distinct CDR3 sequences, roughly 13% seen once. The sample was PBMCs. The receptor source for this set is a woman between 55 and 75 years old with HTLV-1-associated myelopathy (HAM/TSP).

Comment on this clonotype: Possible read error: a much larger clone is one base away. This chain uses TRBV14 with TRBJ2-1; 7 bases align to TRBD2. Germline values: CDR1 SGHDN, CDR2 FVKESK. Losses at the gene ends were 4 bases for V and 6 bases for J; bases not matched to a gene: 3. The CDR3 sequence is 13 residues long. CDR3 in amino acids: CASSRGLFNEQFF. Written as DNA, the CDR3 is TGTGCCAGCAGCCGGGGACTATTCAATGAGCAGTTCTTC.

Many counts were recorded for this clonotype. This chain links TRBV15 with TRBJ2-5, with D unclear. This CDR3 comprises 14 residues. Germline-derived CDR1 and CDR2 are LNHNV and YYDKDF (reference sequence). With 1 base removed from V and 3 bases from J, the gap between germline ends came to 9 bases. In DNA, the CDR3 is TGTGCCACCAGCAGAGCTCGTCGGGAAGAGACCCAGTACTTC. Translation: CATSRARREETQYF.

This clonotype was observed at least ten times. The V call is TRBV5-1, the J call TRBJ1-3, with D hard to call. The CDR3 loop spans 13 amino acids. The V and J ends lost 4 bases and 0 bases respectively, with 5 bases between them. Germline V gives CDR1 SGHRS, CDR2 YFSETQ. Here the CDR3 reads CASSDSSGNTIYF. DNA of the CDR3: TGCGCCAGCAGCGATTCCTCTGGAAACACCATATATTTT.

This clonotype was detected many times. This CDR3 reads CASSGGQGREQYF. The DNA for the CDR3 is TGTGCCAGCAGCGGGGGACAGGGCCGCGAGCAGTACTTC. The chain links TRBV5-6 to TRBJ2-7, with 9 positions matching TRBD1. V trimming: 4 bases; J trimming: 6 bases; junction bases outside the gene matches: 5. CDR3 length equals 13 residues. Germline-derived CDR1 and CDR2 are SGHDT and YYEEEE.

In its sample, this clonotype was seen many times. The chain carries TRBV3-1 and TRBJ1-5; D is uncertain. V lost 0 bases, J lost 5 bases, and 8 bases lay in between. This CDR3 region has 14 residues. Germline assignment: CDR1 LGHDT and CDR2 YNNKEL (reference sequence). The CDR3 reads CASSQDIVDQPQHF. The CDR3 region has the DNA TGTGCCAGCAGCCAAGACATCGTGGATCAGCCCCAGCATTTT.

The chain carries TRBV3-1 and TRBJ2-3; D gene ambiguous. Judging by the DNA end, TRBJ1-5 fits better; the J call may be wrong. The CDR3 has 13 amino acids. The germline V gene encodes CDR1 LGHDT and CDR2 YNNKEL (reference sequence). DNA for the CDR3: TGTGCCAGCAGCCAAGGGTTCACAGATACTCAGCATTTT. This gives the protein CASSQGFTDTQHF.

A word on this clonotype: The junction shows a germline mismatch at one end, possibly a read error. Here the CDR3 DNA reads TGTGCCATCAGCTTAGTCCAGGGTAAGGGCTACGAGCAGTACTTC. It encodes CAISLVQGKGYEQYF. The chain has TRBV11-2 and TRBJ2-7; possibly TRBD1 for D (5 bases). Germline-derived CDR1 and CDR2 are SGHAT and FQNNGV. This CDR3 is 15 amino acids long.

In its sample, this clonotype was seen many times. The J gene is TRBJ2-6, the V gene TRBV5-1; unclear D gene. Trimming removed 7 bases at V and 0 bases at J, with 14 bases between. The CDR3 length is 16 residues. Germline CDR1 and CDR2: SGHRS and YFSETQ. In nucleotides, the CDR3 is TGCGCCAGCTGTCTCAACTCCGCCTCTGGGGCCAACGTCCTGACTTTC. This codes for CASCLNSASGANVLTF.

In this sample, this clonotype turned up many times. This chain links TRBV4-1 with TRBJ2-1; no definite D call. Trimming took off 1 base at V and 7 bases at J, with 8 bases between the two ends. CDR3 length: 13 residues. Germline CDR1 MGHRA, CDR2 YSYEKL. This CDR3 reads CASSQVHANEQFF. The CDR3 nucleotides are TGCGCCAGCAGCCAAGTACACGCGAATGAGCAGTTCTTC.

This clonotype was recorded once. A clone one base away is much larger, so this may be a read error. Likely a read error: the CDR3 ends without its conserved phenylalanine or tryptophan. The chain couples TRBV12-3 or TRBV12-4 to TRBJ1-2; D gene ambiguous. The CDR3 consists of 15 residues. The ends were cut back, 6 bases at V and 0 bases at J, with 14 bases in the middle. CDR3 bases: TGTGCCAGCAGCACAGAGTGGGGTTCTAACTATGGCTACACCCTC. Translation gives CASSTEWGSNYGYTL.